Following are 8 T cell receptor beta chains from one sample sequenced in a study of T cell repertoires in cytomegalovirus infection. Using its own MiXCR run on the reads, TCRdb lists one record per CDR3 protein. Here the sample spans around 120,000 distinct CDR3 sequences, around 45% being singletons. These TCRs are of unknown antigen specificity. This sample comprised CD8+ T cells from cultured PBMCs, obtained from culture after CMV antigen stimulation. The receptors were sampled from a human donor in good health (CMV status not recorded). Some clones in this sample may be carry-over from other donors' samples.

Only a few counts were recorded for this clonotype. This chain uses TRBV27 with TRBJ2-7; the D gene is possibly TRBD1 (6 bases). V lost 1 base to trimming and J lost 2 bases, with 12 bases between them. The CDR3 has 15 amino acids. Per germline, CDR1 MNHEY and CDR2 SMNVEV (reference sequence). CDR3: CASSLWGHPAYEQYF. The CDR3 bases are TGTGCCAGCAGTTTATGGGGGCACCCAGCCTACGAGCAGTACTTC.

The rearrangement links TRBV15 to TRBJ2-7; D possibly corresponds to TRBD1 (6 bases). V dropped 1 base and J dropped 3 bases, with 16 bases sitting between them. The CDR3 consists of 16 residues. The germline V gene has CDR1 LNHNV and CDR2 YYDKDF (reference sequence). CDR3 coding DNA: TGTGCCACCAGCAGAGCCACTGGACTGACAGGCTACGAGCAGTACTTC. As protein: CATSRATGLTGYEQYF. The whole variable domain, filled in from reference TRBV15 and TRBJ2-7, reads DAMVIQNPRYQVTQFGKPVTLSCSQTLNHNVMYWYQQKSSQAPKLLFHYYDKDFNNEADTPDNFQSRRPNTSFCFLDIRSPGLGDTAMYLCATSRATGLTGYEQYFGPGTRLTVT.

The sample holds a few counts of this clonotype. CDR3 sequence (DNA): TGTGCCAGCAGGTTTGGGGGCCACGAGCAGTACTTC. Protein: CASRFGGHEQYF. The genes are TRBV7-2 and TRBJ2-7, with a weak D call TRBD1 (6 bases). V was shortened by 6 bases and J by 5 bases, with 11 bases between the two germline ends. The CDR3 runs to 12 residues. CDR1 and CDR2 from the germline V gene are SGHTA and FQGNSA.

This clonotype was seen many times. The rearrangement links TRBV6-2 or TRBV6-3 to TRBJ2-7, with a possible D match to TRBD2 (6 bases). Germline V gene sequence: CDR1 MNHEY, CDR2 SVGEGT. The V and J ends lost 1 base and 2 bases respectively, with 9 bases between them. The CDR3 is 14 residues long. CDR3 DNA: TGTGCCAGCAGTTACTTTGGGGGGACCTACGAGCAGTACTTC. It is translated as CASSYFGGTYEQYF.

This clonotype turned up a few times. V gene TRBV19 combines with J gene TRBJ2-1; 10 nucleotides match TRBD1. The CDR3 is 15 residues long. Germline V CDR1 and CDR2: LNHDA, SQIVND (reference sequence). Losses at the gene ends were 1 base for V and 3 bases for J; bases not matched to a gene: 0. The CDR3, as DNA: TGTGCCAGTAGTATAGGGACAGGGGGCTACAATGAGCAGTTCTTC. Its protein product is CASSIGTGGYNEQFF. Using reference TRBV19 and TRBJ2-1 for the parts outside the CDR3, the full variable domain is DGGITQSPKYLFRKEGQNVTLSCEQNLNHDAMYWYRQDPGQGLRLIYYSQIVNDFQKGDIAEGYSVSREKKESFPLTVTSAQKNPTAFYLCASSIGTGGYNEQFFGPGTRLTVL.

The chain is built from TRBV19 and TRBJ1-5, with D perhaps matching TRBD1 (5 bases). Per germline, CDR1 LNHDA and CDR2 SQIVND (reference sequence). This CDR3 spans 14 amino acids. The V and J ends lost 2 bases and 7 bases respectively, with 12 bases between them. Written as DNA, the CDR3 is TGTGCCAGTAGTATACAGGGCGGCGGACAGCCCCAGCATTTT. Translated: CASSIQGGGQPQHF. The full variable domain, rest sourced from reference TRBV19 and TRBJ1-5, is DGGITQSPKYLFRKEGQNVTLSCEQNLNHDAMYWYRQDPGQGLRLIYYSQIVNDFQKGDIAEGYSVSREKKESFPLTVTSAQKNPTAFYLCASSIQGGGQPQHFGDGTRLSIL.

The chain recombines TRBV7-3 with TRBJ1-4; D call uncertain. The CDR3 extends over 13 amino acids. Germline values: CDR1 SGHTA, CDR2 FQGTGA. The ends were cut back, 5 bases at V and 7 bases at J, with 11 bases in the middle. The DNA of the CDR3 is TGTGCCAGCAGCCCAGACACCGGTGAAAAACTGTTTTTT. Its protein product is CASSPDTGEKLFF. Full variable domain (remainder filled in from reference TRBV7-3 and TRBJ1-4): GAGVSQTPSNKVTEKGKYVELRCDPISGHTALYWYRQSLGQGPEFLIYFQGTGAADDSGLPNDRFFAVRPEGSVSTLKIQRTERGDSAVYLCASSPDTGEKLFFGSGTQLSVL.

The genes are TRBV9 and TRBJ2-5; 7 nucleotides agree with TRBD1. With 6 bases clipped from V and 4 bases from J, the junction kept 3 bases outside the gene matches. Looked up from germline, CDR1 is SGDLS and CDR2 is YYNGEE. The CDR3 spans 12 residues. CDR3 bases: TGTGCCAGCAACAGGGGCGGAGAGACCCAGTACTTC. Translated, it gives CASNRGGETQYF.